The entry below gives a single T cell receptor (beta chain) sequence along with its context. What it binds is unknown. This entry comes from a study of blood T cells in healthy people across ages. With a J-beta primer mix and a sample-barcoded 5' primer, a second PCR ran about 7 to 12 cycles. TCRdb processed the 5' RACE reads anew with MiXCR; each CDR3 protein has one entry. Among about 1,500,000 distinct CDR3 sequences listed, 40% to 50% were seen once. Study-level points and caveats: Among T cells, TCR beta diversity per million cells dropped roughly linearly as age rose. The study found TCR beta diversity correlated strongly with naive T cell percentage.

The study recruited healthy Caucasian donors from Russia who were aged about 6 to 100. RNA extraction gave at least 5 micrograms of total RNA per sample. Per the germline V gene, CDR1 is DFQATT and CDR2 is SNEGSKA (reference sequence). The CDR3 sequence is 11 residues long. The source of this sequence is a woman between 18 and 29 years old in good health. The sequencing input was blood. The chain has TRBV20-1 and TRBJ1-2, with 8 bases identical to TRBD1. The CDR3 region is CATDRAGGYTF. In nucleotides, the CDR3 is TGCGCAACGGACAGGGCGGGAGGCTACACCTTC.